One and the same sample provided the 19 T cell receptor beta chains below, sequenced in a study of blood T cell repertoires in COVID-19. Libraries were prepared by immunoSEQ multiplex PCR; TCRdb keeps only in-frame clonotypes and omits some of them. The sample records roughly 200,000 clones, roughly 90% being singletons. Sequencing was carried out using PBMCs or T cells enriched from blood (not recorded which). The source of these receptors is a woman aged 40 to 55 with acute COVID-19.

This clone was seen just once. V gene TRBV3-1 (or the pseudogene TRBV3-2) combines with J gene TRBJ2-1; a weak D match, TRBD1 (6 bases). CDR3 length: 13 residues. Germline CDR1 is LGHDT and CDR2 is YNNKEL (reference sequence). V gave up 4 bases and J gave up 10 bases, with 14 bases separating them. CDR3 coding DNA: TGTGCCAGCAGCCGGCGTGGGGGCAACGAGCAGTTCTTC. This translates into CASSRRGGNEQFF.

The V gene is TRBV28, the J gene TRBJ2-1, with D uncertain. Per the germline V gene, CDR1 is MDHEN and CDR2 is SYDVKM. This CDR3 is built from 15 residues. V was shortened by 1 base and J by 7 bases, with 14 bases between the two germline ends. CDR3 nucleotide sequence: TGTGCCAGCAGTTTATTTGGGCCAGAGATGAATGAGCAGTTCTTC. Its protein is CASSLFGPEMNEQFF. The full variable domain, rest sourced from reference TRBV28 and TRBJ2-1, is DVKVTQSSRYLVKRTGEKVFLECVQDMDHENMFWYRQDPGLGLRLIYFSYDVKMKEKGDIPEGYSVSREKKERFSLILESASTNQTSMYLCASSLFGPEMNEQFFGPGTRLTVL.

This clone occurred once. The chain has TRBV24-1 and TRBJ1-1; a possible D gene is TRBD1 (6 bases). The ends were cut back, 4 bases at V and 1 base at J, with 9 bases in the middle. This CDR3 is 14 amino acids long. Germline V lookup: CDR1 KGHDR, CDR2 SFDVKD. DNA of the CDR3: TGTGCCACCAGTGACCCAGGGGAGAACACTGAAGCTTTCTTT. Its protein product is CATSDPGENTEAFF.

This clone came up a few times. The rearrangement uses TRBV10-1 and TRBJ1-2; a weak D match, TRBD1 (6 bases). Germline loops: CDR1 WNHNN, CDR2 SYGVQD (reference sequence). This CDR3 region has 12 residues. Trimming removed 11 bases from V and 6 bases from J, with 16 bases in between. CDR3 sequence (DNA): TGCGCCGCCAAGGGGGGGGAGGATGGCTACACCTTC. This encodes CAAKGGEDGYTF.

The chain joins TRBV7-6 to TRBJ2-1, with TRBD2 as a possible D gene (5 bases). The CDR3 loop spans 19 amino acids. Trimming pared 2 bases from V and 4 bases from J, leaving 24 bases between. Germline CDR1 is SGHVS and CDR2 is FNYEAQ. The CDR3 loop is CASSLSPQAAARTYNEQFF. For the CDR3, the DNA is TGTGCCAGCAGCTTAAGCCCCCAGGCGGCGGCGAGGACTTACAATGAGCAGTTCTTC.

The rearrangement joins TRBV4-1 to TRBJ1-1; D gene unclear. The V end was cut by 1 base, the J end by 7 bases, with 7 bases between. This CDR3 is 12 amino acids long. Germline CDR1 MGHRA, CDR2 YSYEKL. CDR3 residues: CASSQAGYEAFF. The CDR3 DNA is TGCGCCAGCAGCCAAGCGGGGTATGAAGCTTTCTTT.

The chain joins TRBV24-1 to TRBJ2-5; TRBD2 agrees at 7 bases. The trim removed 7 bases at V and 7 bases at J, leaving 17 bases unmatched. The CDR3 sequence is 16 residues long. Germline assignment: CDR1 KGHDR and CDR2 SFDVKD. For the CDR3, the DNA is TGTGCCACCAGCCAGGGAGGGGAGACTGGGCGGGTGACCCAGTACTTC. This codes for CATSQGGETGRVTQYF.

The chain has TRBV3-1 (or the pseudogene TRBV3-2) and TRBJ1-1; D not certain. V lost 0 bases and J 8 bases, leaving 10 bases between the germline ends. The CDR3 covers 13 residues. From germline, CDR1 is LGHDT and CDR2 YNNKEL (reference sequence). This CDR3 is CASSQERFAEAFF. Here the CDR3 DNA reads TGTGCCAGCAGCCAAGAGAGGTTTGCCGAAGCTTTCTTT.

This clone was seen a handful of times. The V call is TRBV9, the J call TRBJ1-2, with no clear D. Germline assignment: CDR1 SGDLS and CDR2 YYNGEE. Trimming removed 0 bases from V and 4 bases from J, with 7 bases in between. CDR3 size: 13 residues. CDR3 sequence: CASSVDRSYGYTF. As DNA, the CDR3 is TGTGCCAGCAGCGTAGACAGAAGCTATGGCTACACCTTC.

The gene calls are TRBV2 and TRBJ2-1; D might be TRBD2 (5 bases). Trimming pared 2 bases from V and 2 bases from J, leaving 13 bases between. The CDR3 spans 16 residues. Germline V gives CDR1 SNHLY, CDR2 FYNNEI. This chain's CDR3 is CASSERAGAAYNEQFF. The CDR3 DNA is TGTGCCAGCAGTGAACGGGCGGGTGCCGCCTACAATGAGCAGTTCTTC. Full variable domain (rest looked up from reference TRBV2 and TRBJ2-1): EPEVTQTPSHQVTQMGQEVILRCVPISNHLYFYWYRQILGQKVEFLVSFYNNEISEKSEIFDDQFSVERPDGSNFTLKIRSTKLEDSAMYFCASSERAGAAYNEQFFGPGTRLTVL.

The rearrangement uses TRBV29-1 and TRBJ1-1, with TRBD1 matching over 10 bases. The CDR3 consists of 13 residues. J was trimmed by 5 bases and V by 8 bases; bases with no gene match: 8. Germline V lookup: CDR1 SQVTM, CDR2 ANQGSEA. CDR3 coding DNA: TGCAGCACCCGGGACAGGGGTGGGACTGAAGCTTTCTTT. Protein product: CSTRDRGGTEAFF.

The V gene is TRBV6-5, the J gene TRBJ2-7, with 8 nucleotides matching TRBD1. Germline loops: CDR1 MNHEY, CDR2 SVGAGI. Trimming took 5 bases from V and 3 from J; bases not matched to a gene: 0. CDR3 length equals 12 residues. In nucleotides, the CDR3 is TGTGCCAGCAGTACAGGGGGCTACGAGCAGTACGTC. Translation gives CASSTGGYEQYV.

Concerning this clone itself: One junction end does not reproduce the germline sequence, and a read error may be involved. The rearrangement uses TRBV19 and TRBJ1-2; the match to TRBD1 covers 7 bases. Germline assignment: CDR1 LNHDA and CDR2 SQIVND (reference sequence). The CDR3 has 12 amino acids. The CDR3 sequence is CASSLNTGTALF. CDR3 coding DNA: TGTGCCAGTAGTCTTAACACCGGGACAGCTCTCTTC.

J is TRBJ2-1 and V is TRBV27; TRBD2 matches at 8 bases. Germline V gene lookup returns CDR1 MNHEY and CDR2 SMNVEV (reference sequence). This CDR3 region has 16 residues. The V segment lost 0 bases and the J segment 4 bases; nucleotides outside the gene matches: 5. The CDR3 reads CASSLSSGGPYNEQFF. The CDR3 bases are TGTGCCAGCAGTTTATCATCGGGGGGGCCTTACAATGAGCAGTTCTTC.

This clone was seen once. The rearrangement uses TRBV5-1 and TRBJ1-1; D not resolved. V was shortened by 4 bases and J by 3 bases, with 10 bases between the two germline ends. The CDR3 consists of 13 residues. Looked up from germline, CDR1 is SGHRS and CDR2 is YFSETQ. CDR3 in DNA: TGCGCCAGCAGCGCGATTTTGGACACTGAAGCTTTCTTT. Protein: CASSAILDTEAFF.

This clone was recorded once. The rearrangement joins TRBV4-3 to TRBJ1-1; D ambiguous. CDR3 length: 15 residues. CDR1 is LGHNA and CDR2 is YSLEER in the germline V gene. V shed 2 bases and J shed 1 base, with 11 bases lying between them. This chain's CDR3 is CASSQSPRGNTEAFF. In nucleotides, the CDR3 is TGCGCCAGCAGCCAAAGTCCTCGCGGGAACACTGAAGCTTTCTTT.

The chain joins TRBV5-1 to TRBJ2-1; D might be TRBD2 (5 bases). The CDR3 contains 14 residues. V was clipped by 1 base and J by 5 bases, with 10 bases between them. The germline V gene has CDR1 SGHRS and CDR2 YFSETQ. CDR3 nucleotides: TGCGCCAGCAGCTTGCAGGAGACTAACAATGAGCAGTTCTTC. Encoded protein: CASSLQETNNEQFF. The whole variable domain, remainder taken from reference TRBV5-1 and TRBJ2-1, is KAGVTQTPRYLIKTRGQQVTLSCSPISGHRSVSWYQQTPGQGLQFLFEYFSETQRNKGNFPGRFSGRQFSNSRSEMNVSTLELGDSALYLCASSLQETNNEQFFGPGTRLTVL.

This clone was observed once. CDR3 in amino acids: CAWGGQGRRGTQYF. The DNA of the CDR3 is TGTGCCTGGGGGGGACAGGGTAGGCGCGGTACGCAGTATTTT. V and J are TRBV30 and TRBJ2-3, with 9 bases aligning to TRBD1. The CDR3 spans 14 residues. CDR1 is GTSNPN and CDR2 is SVGIG in the germline V gene (reference sequence). The J segment lost 8 bases and the V segment lost 5 bases, leaving 11 bases of the junction unmatched.

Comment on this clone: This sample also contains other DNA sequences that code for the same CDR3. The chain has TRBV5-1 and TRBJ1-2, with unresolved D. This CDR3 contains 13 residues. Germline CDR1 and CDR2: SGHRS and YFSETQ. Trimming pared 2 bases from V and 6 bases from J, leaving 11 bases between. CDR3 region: CASSLQGRDGYTF. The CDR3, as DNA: TGCGCCAGCAGCTTACAAGGGAGGGATGGCTACACCTTC. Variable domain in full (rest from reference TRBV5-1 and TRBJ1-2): KAGVTQTPRYLIKTRGQQVTLSCSPISGHRSVSWYQQTPGQGLQFLFEYFSETQRNKGNFPGRFSGRQFSNSRSEMNVSTLELGDSALYLCASSLQGRDGYTFGSGTRLTVV.